The 30 T cell receptor beta chains reported below all come from one sample, sequenced in a study of T cells in Graves' hyperthyroidism and ophthalmopathy. Authors of the study amplified TCR beta CDR3 regions from RNA transcripts. HTBI primers were used for first-round RT-PCR of the TCR CDR3. TCRdb passed the multiplex PCR reads through MiXCR, listing each CDR3 protein once. Among a few hundred thousand distinct CDR3 sequences listed, just over 45% were seen once. What was sequenced was peripheral blood or thyroid tissue (not recorded which). These receptor sequences come from a woman aged 18-29 years with Graves' hyperthyroidism.

The chain joins TRBV7-2 to TRBJ2-7; 10 bases are shared with TRBD2. TRBJ2-1 matches the DNA end more closely, so the J call is doubtful. CDR3 length: 15 residues. The V gene's germline CDR1 is SGHTA and CDR2 FQGNSA. CDR3 sequence (DNA): TGTGCCAGCAGCATAAGCGGGAGGGCCGGCAATGAGCAGTTCTTC. Its translation: CASSISGRAGNEQFF.

In its sample, this clonotype was seen many times. The chain recombines TRBV20-1 with TRBJ1-1; a weak D match, TRBD1 (5 bases). This CDR3 contains 12 residues. The V gene's germline CDR1 is DFQATT and CDR2 SNEGSKA (reference sequence). The germline V and J ends were trimmed by 5 bases and 5 bases, with 12 bases remaining between them. This CDR3 reads CSAYRLGTEAFF. The CDR3 bases are TGCAGTGCTTACAGGTTGGGAACTGAAGCTTTCTTT.

Worth noting for this clonotype: Mismatch with germline at one junction end may stem from a read error. The rearrangement joins TRBV2 to TRBJ2-6; a weak D match, TRBD2 (7 bases). From germline, CDR1 is SNHLY and CDR2 FYNNEI. This CDR3 comprises 12 residues. The DNA for the CDR3 is TGTGCCAGCAAGGGAGGGGGACATTTTGAAGCTTTC. Amino acid sequence: CASKGGGHFEAF.

This clonotype appeared many times. The chain joins TRBV7-2 to TRBJ2-7; D is possibly TRBD1 (5 bases). Germline V lookup: CDR1 SGHTA, CDR2 FQGNSA. This CDR3 is 14 amino acids long. V was trimmed by 2 bases and J by 2 bases, leaving 10 bases between them. The CDR3 loop reads CASSLLGRAYEQYF. CDR3 in DNA: TGTGCCAGCAGCTTATTGGGCAGGGCCTACGAGCAGTACTTC.

This clonotype was seen ten or more times. The chain carries TRBV15 and TRBJ2-2; D tentatively reads TRBD1 or TRBD2 (5 bases each). The CDR3 spans 17 residues. Germline lookup yields CDR1 LNHNV and CDR2 YYDKDF (reference sequence). V was cut by 5 bases and J by 7 bases, with 23 bases left in between. The chain's CDR3 is CATSPHDPGPVIGELFF. The DNA for the CDR3 is TGTGCCACCAGCCCCCACGACCCGGGGCCCGTCATCGGGGAGCTGTTTTTT.

On this clonotype itself: It may be a read error: a sequence one base away is much more abundant. The chain combines TRBV5-4 with TRBJ2-7, with D possibly being TRBD1 or TRBD2 (5 bases each). The germline gives CDR1 SGHNT, CDR2 YYREEE (reference sequence). The CDR3 extends over 16 amino acids. In DNA, the CDR3 is TGTGCCAGCAGCCCGCCTAGGTACAGGACTTCCTACGAGCAGCACTTC. As protein: CASSPPRYRTSYEQHF.

The rearrangement links TRBV29-1 to TRBJ1-1; perhaps TRBD1 as D (5 bases). CDR3 length: 14 residues. V was shortened by 4 bases and J by 7 bases, with 19 bases between the two germline ends. Germline loops: CDR1 SQVTM, CDR2 ANQGSEA. CDR3 coding DNA: TGCAGCGTTGTAGAGGGCGACAGCATCAATGAAGCTTTCTTT. This sequence encodes CSVVEGDSINEAFF.

The chain carries TRBV29-1 and TRBJ1-5; D unresolved. This CDR3 has 12 amino acids. V was trimmed by 3 bases and J by 7 bases, leaving 10 bases between them. The germline V gene has CDR1 SQVTM and CDR2 ANQGSEA. This chain's CDR3 is CSVDRDEQPQHF. The CDR3 DNA sequence: TGCAGCGTTGATAGGGATGAGCAGCCCCAGCATTTT.

This clonotype was detected ten times or more. V gene TRBV24-1 combines with J gene TRBJ1-5, with D perhaps matching TRBD1 (5 bases). Germline lookup yields CDR1 KGHDR and CDR2 SFDVKD. This CDR3 region has 13 residues. Trimming left V 9 bases short and J 3 bases short, with 11 bases between. CDR3 residues: CATAVRDNQPQHF. CDR3 bases: TGTGCCACCGCGGTCAGGGACAATCAGCCCCAGCATTTT.

This clonotype was counted many times. This chain links TRBV10-3 with TRBJ1-1; 9 nucleotides match TRBD1. Germline loops: CDR1 ENHRY, CDR2 SYGVKD. This CDR3 spans 15 amino acids. The ends lost 8 bases at V and 1 base at J; junction bases unmatched: 8. In nucleotides, the CDR3 is TGTGCCATCGGCGGGCGGGGACAGGGGAACACTGAAGCTTTCTTT. Protein product: CAIGGRGQGNTEAFF.

The gene calls are TRBV19 and TRBJ2-7; 7 nucleotides match TRBD2. This CDR3 has 15 residues. V was clipped by 5 bases and J by 5 bases; unmatched bases: 12. Germline CDR1 reads LNHDA; CDR2 reads SQIVND (reference sequence). CDR3 sequence (DNA): TGTGCCAGTAGTGACAAGCGGGAAGTGGCAGACGAGCAGTACTTC. Translating it yields CASSDKREVADEQYF.

The chain employs TRBV25-1 and TRBJ2-5; 11 bases align to TRBD2. Trimming at V came to 4 bases and at J to 4 bases, leaving 11 bases not matched to a gene. CDR1 is MGHDK and CDR2 is SYGVNS in the germline V gene. This CDR3 has 17 amino acids. Here the CDR3 reads CASSGRLAGWSSETQYF. CDR3 bases: TGTGCCAGCAGTGGGCGACTAGCGGGATGGTCTTCAGAGACCCAGTACTTC.

The CDR3 here is CASSFQQGPGEKLFF. For the CDR3, the DNA is TGTGCCAGCAGTTTTCAACAGGGGCCTGGGGAAAAACTGTTTTTT. This chain links TRBV2 with TRBJ1-4; 7 bases match TRBD1. The CDR3 has 15 residues. Germline V gene sequence: CDR1 SNHLY, CDR2 FYNNEI. With 5 bases clipped from V and 8 bases from J, the junction kept 11 bases outside the gene matches.

This clonotype was picked up one time. The gene calls are TRBV4-1 and TRBJ1-2; 12 bases line up with TRBD1. The germline CDR1 and CDR2 sequences are MGHRA and YSYEKL. The CDR3 extends over 16 amino acids. Germline trimming cut 0 bases from V and 7 bases from J; bases unmatched to any gene: 6. The CDR3 is CASSQDPGTGGFGYTF. The CDR3 DNA reads as TGCGCCAGCAGCCAAGATCCCGGGACAGGGGGCTTTGGCTACACCTTC.

J is TRBJ2-7 and V is TRBV18, with D maybe TRBD2 (5 bases). The germline V and J ends were trimmed by 5 bases and 3 bases, with 11 bases remaining between them. Looked up from germline, CDR1 is KGHSH and CDR2 is LQKENI. This CDR3 is built from 13 residues. CDR3 sequence: CASSGIARYEQYF. The DNA of the CDR3 is TGTGCCAGCTCAGGGATAGCGCGCTACGAGCAGTACTTC.

In its sample, this clonotype was seen many times. This chain links TRBV2 with TRBJ2-7, with 8 nucleotides matching TRBD1. The V gene's germline CDR1 is SNHLY and CDR2 FYNNEI. This CDR3 has 14 residues. The trim removed 8 bases at V and 3 bases at J, leaving 9 bases unmatched. This CDR3 is CASLDRGSSYEQYF. The CDR3 coding sequence is TGTGCCAGCTTAGACAGGGGCTCTAGCTACGAGCAGTACTTC.

This clonotype was seen only a few times. The chain employs TRBV4-1 and TRBJ2-2; TRBD2 matches at 8 bases. Germline V gives CDR1 MGHRA, CDR2 YSYEKL. This CDR3 has 17 residues. The V segment lost 3 bases and the J segment 3 bases; nucleotides outside the gene matches: 9. The CDR3 loop is CASSHRSGSLDTGELFF. CDR3 sequence (DNA): TGCGCCAGCAGCCATCGAAGCGGGAGCCTTGACACCGGGGAGCTGTTTTTT.

In this sample, this clonotype turned up many times. This chain uses TRBV12-3 or TRBV12-4 with TRBJ1-5, with D hard to call. The CDR3 is 14 amino acids. Between the trimmed V and J ends, which lost 6 bases and 5 bases, there was a span of 14 bases. The CDR3 nucleotides are TGTGCCAGCAGACTGGCCGGTTCCCATCAGCCCCAGCATTTT. Amino acid sequence: CASRLAGSHQPQHF.

This clonotype was recorded once. The DNA is omitted, as the CDR3 cannot be located on it reliably, and the CDR3 follows TCRdb's listing. The gene calls are TRBV7-2 and TRBJ2-2; TRBD1 was called by the table and not checked on the DNA. The CDR3 has 14 amino acids, counting both end residues. The germline CDR1 and CDR2 sequences are SGHTA and FQGNSA. CDR3 amino acids: CASTLQGTPGSCFF.

Concerning this clonotype: Relative to the germline gene, one junction end is altered; a read error may explain this. The chain uses TRBV10-3 and TRBJ2-6, with a tentative D call TRBD1 (5 bases). The CDR3 length is 14 residues. The germline CDR1 and CDR2 sequences are ENHRY and SYGVKD. The CDR3 region has the DNA TGTGCCATCAGTGACGTAGGCAGGGTGAACACTGAAGCTTTC. Protein: CAISDVGRVNTEAF.

CDR3 nucleotides: TGCAGTGCTAGAGATGGGGGGGTTCTCTATGGCTACACCTTC. Amino acids: CSARDGGVLYGYTF. J is TRBJ1-2 and V is TRBV20-1, with a possible D match to TRBD1 (5 bases). V lost 0 bases and J 4 bases, leaving 12 bases between the germline ends. CDR1 is DFQATT and CDR2 is SNEGSKA in the germline V gene (reference sequence). The CDR3 length is 14 residues.

This chain links TRBV2 with TRBJ2-7, with 10 bases identical to TRBD2. V trimming: 7 bases; J trimming: 7 bases; junction bases outside the gene matches: 16. The CDR3 totals 16 residues. Germline lookup yields CDR1 SNHLY and CDR2 FYNNEI. CDR3 sequence: CASTPWTSGISGEQYF. The CDR3 nucleotides read TGTGCCAGCACCCCATGGACTAGCGGCATCTCGGGGGAGCAGTACTTC.

V usage is TRBV12-3 or TRBV12-4 and J usage is TRBJ1-6; 7 bases map to TRBD1. V lost 7 bases, J lost 6 bases, and 6 bases stayed unmatched. This CDR3 comprises 14 residues. CDR3 coding DNA: TGTGCCAGCAAGAGACAGGGAATTAATTCACCCCTCCACTTT. Its protein is CASKRQGINSPLHF.

With respect to this clonotype: With a much larger clone just one base away, this may be a read error. This sequence joins TRBV6-6 and TRBJ2-7; 8 bases map to TRBD1. CDR3 length: 14 amino acids. Germline V gene sequence: CDR1 MNHNY, CDR2 SVGAGI (reference sequence). CDR3 in amino acids: CTSSKSRTGPEQYF. DNA of the CDR3: TGTACCAGCAGCAAATCCCGGACAGGGCCCGAGCAGTACTTC.

This clonotype was observed at least ten times. This chain connects TRBV12-3 or TRBV12-4 to TRBJ2-7; D perhaps matches TRBD1 (6 bases). The V end lost 8 bases, the J end lost 3 bases, and 17 bases lay between the germline ends. CDR3 length: 14 amino acids. CDR3 loop: CASLGPGQSYEQYF. CDR3 in DNA: TGTGCCAGCTTAGGGCCCGGACAGAGCTACGAGCAGTACTTC.

The sample holds a few counts of this clonotype. This chain's CDR3 is CASGLVRQLMEAGNTIYF. CDR3 sequence (DNA): TGTGCTAGTGGTTTGGTCCGGCAACTCATGGAGGCTGGAAACACCATATATTTT. V usage is TRBV12-5 and J usage is TRBJ1-3; D is unresolved. Germline lookup yields CDR1 LGHNT and CDR2 FRNRAP. The CDR3 runs to 18 residues. Trimming pared 0 bases from V and 2 bases from J, leaving 17 bases between.

This clonotype was recorded once. This chain joins TRBV20-1 and TRBJ1-5; possibly TRBD1 for D (6 bases). Germline V gene data show CDR1 as DFQATT and CDR2 as SNEGSKA (reference sequence). The CDR3 covers 15 residues. V was shortened by 6 bases and J by 0 bases, with 15 bases between the two germline ends. The CDR3 protein is CSAEWGLFSNQPQHF. CDR3 bases: TGCAGTGCCGAGTGGGGGCTGTTTAGCAATCAGCCCCAGCATTTT.

This clonotype was recorded many times. The chain combines TRBV19 with TRBJ1-2; no firm D call. Germline V gene sequence: CDR1 LNHDA, CDR2 SQIVND (reference sequence). Trimming took off 5 bases at V and 4 bases at J, with 11 bases between the two ends. The CDR3 runs to 13 residues. This chain's CDR3 is CASSSVPGYGYTF. The CDR3 nucleotides read TGTGCCAGTAGTTCCGTTCCTGGCTATGGCTACACCTTC.

This clonotype was found many times. This chain links TRBV7-8 with TRBJ1-2; the D gene is possibly TRBD1 (5 bases). Per germline, CDR1 SGHVS and CDR2 FQNEAQ. Between the trimmed V and J ends, which lost 1 base and 3 bases, there was a span of 15 bases. The CDR3 totals 16 residues. As DNA, the CDR3 is TGTGCCAGCAGCTTAGGGGTTATCGGGGGAGACTATGGCTACACCTTC. It specifies CASSLGVIGGDYGYTF.

The chain uses TRBV7-3 and TRBJ2-7; 13 positions match TRBD2. This CDR3 is 15 amino acids long. The V gene's germline CDR1 is SGHTA and CDR2 FQGTGA. V dropped 5 bases and J dropped 7; count of bases not matched to a gene: 8. CDR3 in amino acids: CASSQGTSGIGEQYF. CDR3 coding DNA: TGTGCCAGCAGCCAAGGGACTAGCGGGATTGGTGAGCAGTACTTC.